Each of the 21 T cell receptor beta chains below was sequenced from the same sample in a study of T cell responses to AZD1222 COVID-19 vaccine. Repertoires were generated with immunoSEQ multiplex PCR, while TCRdb's copy carries only in-frame clones and drops some. This repertoire shows about 100,000 clones, approximately 86% found once; its top ten account for roughly 6.3%. The sample consisted of peripheral blood, taken on day 0 of AZD1222 vaccination. These receptors came from an adult in good health.

V is TRBV18 and J is TRBJ1-2, with D perhaps TRBD1 (5 bases). The germline V gene has CDR1 KGHSH and CDR2 LQKENI. Trimming removed 5 bases at V and 3 bases at J, with 10 bases between. CDR3 size: 13 residues. The CDR3 loop is CASSTDRDYGYTF. For the CDR3, the DNA is TGTGCCAGCTCAACAGACAGAGACTATGGCTACACCTTC.

In the case of this clone: Mismatch with germline at one junction end may stem from a read error. The chain has TRBV30 and TRBJ1-2, with D possibly matching TRBD1 (6 bases). This CDR3 is 11 amino acids long. The V gene's germline CDR1 is GTSNPN and CDR2 SVGIG (reference sequence). This chain's CDR3 is CAWSVGGVRAF. As DNA, the CDR3 is TGTGCCTGGAGTGTAGGGGGGGTAAGGGCCTTC.

This clone showed up just once. The chain is built from TRBV11-1 and TRBJ2-7; maybe TRBD1 (5 bases). CDR3 length equals 16 residues. Per the germline V gene, CDR1 is SGHAT and CDR2 is FQDESV (reference sequence). The germline V and J ends were trimmed by 0 bases and 2 bases, with 14 bases remaining between them. CDR3 nucleotides: TGTGCCAGCAGCTTAGCCCTTAGGGCAGGGCCCTACGAGCAGTACTTC. Translating it yields CASSLALRAGPYEQYF.

The gene calls are TRBV5-6 and TRBJ2-2; 8 bases are shared with TRBD1. Trimming cost V 3 bases and J 6 bases; bases outside gene matches: 13. CDR3 length: 17 residues. Germline V gene sequence: CDR1 SGHDT, CDR2 YYEEEE. CDR3 DNA sequence: TGTGCCAGCAGCTGGGGACAGGAACCCCCGCGAGCCGGGGAGCTGTTTTTT. Its translation is CASSWGQEPPRAGELFF.

The J gene is TRBJ2-3, the V gene TRBV3-1 (or the pseudogene TRBV3-2); the match to TRBD2 covers 10 bases. This CDR3 region has 18 residues. Germline-derived CDR1 and CDR2 are LGHDT and YNNKEL (reference sequence). V was pared by 3 bases and J by 6 bases, with 15 bases of the junction left unmatched. The CDR3 region is CASSQEPSGGRRFDTQYF. DNA of the CDR3: TGTGCCAGCAGCCAGGAGCCTAGCGGGGGTCGTAGATTTGATACGCAGTATTTT.

This rearrangement joins TRBV7-6 to TRBJ2-1; possible D gene TRBD2, 5 bases. V was clipped by 1 base and J by 9 bases, with 10 bases between them. The V gene's germline CDR1 is SGHVS and CDR2 FNYEAQ. This CDR3 region has 13 residues. Here the CDR3 DNA reads TGTGCCAGCAGCTTAGGAGTGAGCGGTGAGCAGTTCTTC. Its translation is CASSLGVSGEQFF.

This clone appeared a single time. The chain links TRBV3-1 (or the pseudogene TRBV3-2) to TRBJ1-4; 12 bases agree with TRBD1. Germline CDR1 reads LGHDT; CDR2 reads YNNKEL (reference sequence). This CDR3 has 16 amino acids. Trimming took 0 bases from V and 8 from J; bases not matched to a gene: 4. CDR3 residues: CASSQERGTGGEKLFF. CDR3 DNA sequence: TGTGCCAGCAGCCAAGAAAGGGGGACAGGGGGCGAAAAACTGTTTTTT.

The chain recombines TRBV4-3 with TRBJ2-7; 8 bases agree with TRBD2. After removal of 0 bases from V and 3 bases from J, the junction contained 4 bases not matched to a gene. This CDR3 comprises 15 residues. Germline V CDR1 and CDR2: LGHNA, YSLEER. This chain's CDR3 is CASSQEETSVYEQYF. Written as DNA, the CDR3 is TGCGCCAGCAGCCAAGAGGAGACTAGCGTCTACGAGCAGTACTTC.

The chain is built from TRBV2 and TRBJ1-3, with 8 bases aligning to TRBD1. The CDR3 length is 17 residues. CDR1 is SNHLY and CDR2 is FYNNEI in the germline V gene. The J segment lost 0 bases and the V segment lost 4 bases, leaving 8 bases of the junction unmatched. CDR3 coding DNA: TGTGCCAGCAGTGGCGGAGCGGGACAGGTCTCTGGAAACACCATATATTTT. Translating it yields CASSGGAGQVSGNTIYF.

This clone was detected ten times or more. J is TRBJ2-1 and V is TRBV9, with 8 bases fitting TRBD1. This CDR3 region has 15 residues. With 0 bases clipped from V and 5 bases from J, the junction kept 4 bases outside the gene matches. Germline CDR1 is SGDLS and CDR2 is YYNGEE. The CDR3 nucleotides are TGTGCCAGCAGCGTAGGACAGGGGTTAGACAATGAGCAGTTCTTC. Its translation is CASSVGQGLDNEQFF.

This clone has only a few counts. Here the CDR3 reads CASSYPRRGGSYNSPLHF. CDR3 in DNA: TGTGCCAGCAGCTACCCGCGGAGGGGGGGCTCCTATAATTCACCCCTCCACTTT. The chain uses TRBV7-9 and TRBJ1-6, with D tentatively TRBD1 (6 bases). The germline V gene encodes CDR1 SEHNR and CDR2 FQNEAQ (reference sequence). V was shortened by 4 bases and J by 0 bases, with 16 bases between the two germline ends. The CDR3 extends over 18 amino acids.

The chain employs TRBV2 and TRBJ2-3, with 8 bases that match TRBD2. There are 14 residues in the CDR3. Looked up from germline, CDR1 is SNHLY and CDR2 is FYNNEI. V lost 8 bases to trimming and J lost 2 bases; unmatched junction nucleotides: 6. As DNA, the CDR3 is TGTGCCAGCGCAAATAGCGGGGTCACAGATACGCAGTATTTT. It translates to CASANSGVTDTQYF.

This chain connects TRBV5-6 to TRBJ2-7; a weak D match, TRBD2 (6 bases). Per germline, CDR1 SGHDT and CDR2 YYEEEE. V lost 4 bases and J lost 6, with 20 bases in between. The CDR3 runs 15 residues. CDR3 sequence: CASSPTVPRDSEQYF. The CDR3 nucleotides are TGTGCCAGCAGCCCCACGGTGCCCAGGGACTCCGAGCAGTACTTC.

This chain uses TRBV6-5 with TRBJ2-5, with D tentatively TRBD2 (6 bases). Trimming left V 2 bases short and J 5 bases short, with 15 bases between. CDR3 length: 15 residues. Germline V CDR1 and CDR2: MNHEY, SVGAGI. In DNA, the CDR3 is TGTGCCAGCAGTTACACCTCGGCTGGGGGGGAGACCCAGTACTTC. Its protein is CASSYTSAGGETQYF.

V gene TRBV12-5 combines with J gene TRBJ1-5; maybe TRBD1 (5 bases). The germline V and J ends were trimmed by 1 base and 7 bases, with 8 bases remaining between them. Germline V gene lookup returns CDR1 LGHNT and CDR2 FRNRAP. The CDR3 covers 13 residues. CDR3: CASGLGGGQPQHF. The DNA for the CDR3 is TGTGCTAGTGGTTTGGGTGGGGGGCAGCCCCAGCATTTT.

V gene TRBV7-6 combines with J gene TRBJ1-3; D is unresolved. The CDR3 spans 16 residues. Germline CDR1 is SGHVS and CDR2 is FNYEAQ. V dropped 3 bases and J dropped 0 bases, with 12 bases sitting between them. This CDR3 reads CASSFSGRGSGNTIYF. CDR3 DNA sequence: TGTGCCAGCAGCTTTTCGGGCCGGGGCTCTGGAAACACCATATATTTT. Based on the CDR3 plus reference TRBV7-6 and TRBJ1-3, the full variable domain is GAGVSQSPRYKVTKRGQDVALRCDPISGHVSLYWYRQALGQGPEFLTYFNYEAQQDKSGLPNDRFSAERPEGSISTLTIQRTEQRDSAMYRCASSFSGRGSGNTIYFGEGSWLTVV.

This clone was counted only a few times. The rearrangement links TRBV14 to TRBJ2-7; the D gene is possibly TRBD1 (5 bases). CDR3 length equals 15 residues. Germline loops: CDR1 SGHDN, CDR2 FVKESK. V was pared by 1 base and J by 5 bases, with 15 bases between. The CDR3 DNA sequence: TGTGCCAGCAGCCAAGTTAGGGGTAGGTTTAACGAGCAGTACTTC. Its protein product is CASSQVRGRFNEQYF.

Details on this clone: The junction departs from germline at one end; a sequencing error may be responsible. This chain connects TRBV6-1 to TRBJ2-2; no firm D call. Germline-derived CDR1 and CDR2 are MNHNS and SASEGT. The length of the CDR3 is 13 residues. CDR3 residues: CASNERPHGELFF. The CDR3 bases are TGTGCCAGCAATGAACGGCCCCACGGGGAGCTGTTTTTT.

The gene calls are TRBV5-6 and TRBJ2-2; D possibly corresponds to TRBD2 (6 bases). CDR3 length: 17 residues. Trimming took off 4 bases at V and 3 bases at J, with 19 bases between the two ends. Per the germline V gene, CDR1 is SGHDT and CDR2 is YYEEEE. Written as DNA, the CDR3 is TGTGCCAGCAGCCCCGTAAAGGAGGGAAGGTACACCGGGGAGCTGTTTTTT. Encoded protein: CASSPVKEGRYTGELFF. Filled out from reference TRBV5-6 and TRBJ2-2, the complete variable domain reads DAGVTQSPTHLIKTRGQQVTLRCSPKSGHDTVSWYQQALGQGPQFIFQYYEEEERQRGNFPDRFSGHQFPNYSSELNVNALLLGDSALYLCASSPVKEGRYTGELFFGEGSRLTVL.

This chain joins TRBV6-5 and TRBJ1-2, with D hard to call. Germline assignment: CDR1 MNHEY and CDR2 SVGAGI. V was clipped by 6 bases and J by 8 bases, with 13 bases between them. The CDR3 loop spans 12 amino acids. The CDR3 nucleotides read TGTGCCAGCAGATCAGAGGTTGTGGGCTACACCTTC. Translating it yields CASRSEVVGYTF.

The chain links TRBV7-2 to TRBJ2-3, with TRBD2 matching over 7 bases. V lost 0 bases, J lost 5 bases, and 20 bases stayed unmatched. Germline CDR1 SGHTA, CDR2 FQGNSA. The CDR3 loop spans 20 amino acids. In nucleotides, the CDR3 is TGTGCCAGCAGCTTAGCGTTTGGGTTTGCGGGAGATCCCCGGGGAGATACGCAGTATTTT. It specifies CASSLAFGFAGDPRGDTQYF.